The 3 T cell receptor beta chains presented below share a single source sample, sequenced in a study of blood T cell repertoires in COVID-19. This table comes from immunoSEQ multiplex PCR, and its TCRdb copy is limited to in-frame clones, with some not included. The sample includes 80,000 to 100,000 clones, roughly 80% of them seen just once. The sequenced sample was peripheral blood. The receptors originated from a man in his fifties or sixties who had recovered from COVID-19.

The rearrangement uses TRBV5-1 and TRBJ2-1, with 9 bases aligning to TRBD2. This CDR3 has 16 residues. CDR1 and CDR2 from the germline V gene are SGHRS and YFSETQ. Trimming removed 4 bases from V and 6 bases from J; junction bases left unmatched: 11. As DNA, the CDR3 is TGCGCCAGCAGCCCAGACACGGCGCGGGGGGGCAATGAGCAGTTCTTC. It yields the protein CASSPDTARGGNEQFF.

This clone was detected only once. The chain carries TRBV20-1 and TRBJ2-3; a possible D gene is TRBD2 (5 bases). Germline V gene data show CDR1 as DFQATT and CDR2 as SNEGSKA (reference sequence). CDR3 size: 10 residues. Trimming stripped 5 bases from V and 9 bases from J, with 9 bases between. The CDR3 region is CSAVGETQYF. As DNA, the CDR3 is TGCAGTGCTGTGGGAGAAACGCAGTATTTT.

CDR3 loop: CASSLANRGTEAFF. The CDR3 region has the DNA TGTGCCAGCAGCTTGGCTAACAGGGGGACTGAAGCTTTCTTT. The chain has TRBV5-4 and TRBJ1-1, with TRBD1 identical over 8 bases. V lost 0 bases and J lost 5; bases outside the gene matches: 3. This CDR3 comprises 14 residues. CDR1 SGHNT and CDR2 YYREEE come from the germline V gene (reference sequence).